This T cell receptor beta chain came from a study of blood T cells in healthy people across ages (dated by TCRdb to about 2015). Study-level background: Template switching captured roughly one uniquely barcoded TCR beta cDNA molecule per two T cells in model experiments. Using deep sequencing normalized with unique cDNA molecular identifiers, the study measured how TCR beta repertoire diversity changes with age. The donors were split into four age groups: young (average around 17 years), middle-aged (more than 35), aged (more than 55) and long-lived (approximately 89). Donors of different ages were randomly distributed across sequencing lanes to avoid experimental bias. Two additional independent replicas of 1 million unique cDNA reads from the same blood draw were analyzed for two donors (one aged 18 to 30 and one aged 80 or older).

As for this clonotype: The antigen it binds to is not known. No base quality information exists; no much larger clone differs at one position.

Library creation used 5' RACE. The data were produced on an Illumina HiSeq 2500. A second PCR of about 7 to 12 cycles was performed with a sample-barcoded 5' primer and a J-beta primer mix. Each TCR beta cDNA molecule received a unique molecular identifier from a template-switch 5' adaptor carrying 12 random nucleotides. Each sample yielded at least 3 million CDR3-containing paired-end reads. First-strand cDNA synthesis was performed from all RNA using the Mint cDNA synthesis kit, with priming by a TRBC-specific oligonucleotide. After uracil-DNA glycosylase treatment, a first 18-cycle PCR used universal primers M1SS and BC2_uni_R on all cDNA. The authors processed their data as follows. Normalization of each sample was performed by random selection of 1 million high-quality reads, each carrying a distinct molecular identifier. Reads with shared molecular identifiers were discarded instead of being binned into consensus sequences. MiTCR, set to a Q25 quality threshold and the strictest error-elimination algorithm, was used for CDR3 identification, clonotype clustering and error correction. A nonparametric unseen species model using Euler transformation provided a lower-bound estimate of total TCR beta diversity. TCRdb redid the processing of the public reads, applying fastp at Q25 and MiXCR, and retained in-frame beta chains. Entries are consolidated by CDR3 protein sequence, retaining the most common genes and DNA. The V and J calls were not made by the authors but by TCRdb's processing. This sample gives just under 900,000 distinct CDR3 sequences in total; 29% of them show up just once. The ten largest clones represent around 16% of the sample.

Measured from the cysteine to the phenylalanine, the CDR3 is 16 residues long. Only CDR3 DNA remains: 48 bases, in frame from the first base. CDR1 and CDR2 are drawn from the germline V gene: MNHEY, SVGAGI. V was cut back by 0 bases and J by 6 bases, leaving a gap of 12 bases between them. Donors were 40 or so systemically healthy Caucasian individuals from Russia aged roughly 6 to 90 years. Around 9.7 milliliters of peripheral blood were collected from each donor into EDTA-treated Vacutainer tubes. Ficoll-Paque density-gradient centrifugation was used to isolate PBMCs, with at least 7 million per sample. Trizol reagent was used to extract total RNA from the PBMCs, yielding at least 5.5 micrograms per sample. For every donor, flow cytometry on a PBMC aliquot measured the percentage of naive CD45RAhigh/CD27high T cells. Beyond this particular receptor, the publication reports: Estimates of total diversity from one million sequenced T cells were regarded as lower bounds and underestimates. Donor CMV infection status was unknown, potentially confounding age-related changes in expanded clonotypes. Compared with the aged group, the long-lived group had more naive CD4+ T cells, fewer expanded clones and increased TCR diversity, suggesting age selection. The percentage of naive T cells measured by flow cytometry correlated strongly with observed TCR beta diversity. Bulk unsorted PBMC profiling prevented conclusive comparison of naive and antigen-experienced compartments. Observed TCR beta diversity per million T cells fell roughly linearly with age, and a significant reduction was already apparent by age around 40.

The chain links TRBV6-5 with TRBJ1-6, with no D gene named confidently. The sample was blood. This TCR was sampled from a woman aged 80 or over in good health. In nucleotide form, the sequence is TGTGCCAGCAGTTACTCCCGGACTGCTACTAATTCACCCCTCCACTTT. It specifies CASSYSRTATNSPLHF.